Given below is one T cell receptor beta chain in context. Its antigen is undetermined. Treatment reported: some 20 received Ad26.COV2.S at low or high dose, single or two shots; about five received placebo; per-sample allocation not given. Following the first vaccine or placebo injection, samples were taken on day 63. This CDR3 comprises 13 residues. CDR1 is MNHNS, CDR2 SASEGT, per germline. V lost 3 bases to trimming and J lost 5 bases, with 10 bases between them. The sample originates from a study of Ad26.COV2.S vaccination and SARS-CoV-2 variants. Overall study findings and caveats: Estimates derived from TCR breadth and depth analyses may have underestimated total T cell responses.

Method: immunoSEQ multiplex PCR; TCRdb's copy keeps in-frame clones and lacks some. The sample holds about 350,000 clones, 65% to 90% seen once. This TCR was recovered from a person aged 18 to 65 who received the Ad26.COV2.S COVID-19 vaccine or a placebo. This specimen was peripheral blood, taken in a trial of Ad26.COV2.S vaccine versus placebo. V usage is TRBV6-1 and J usage is TRBJ1-1, with D tentatively TRBD1 (5 bases). The CDR3 bases are TGTGCCAGCAGTGAGGGGGTAGTAACTGAAGCTTTCTTT. It specifies CASSEGVVTEAFF.